These 5 T cell receptor beta chains were sequenced from one sample in a study of a mutant IDH1 vaccine in newly diagnosed glioma. Sequencing used immunoSEQ multiplex PCR; TCRdb keeps in-frame clones, though not all of them. Of around 50,000 clones in the sample, roughly three quarters were seen once. Antigens for these TCRs are unknown. This sample's time point: week 35, safety follow-up. It was 300 ug of mutant IDH1 20-mer peptide that made up each vaccine dose, given with topical imiquimod. This specimen was PBMCs, taken from a glioma patient whose treatment included an IDH1 peptide vaccine. These TCRs come from a man aged 40-49 years with glioma.

This clone was detected a few times. This chain connects TRBV4-1 to TRBJ1-4; no firm D call. There are 16 residues in the CDR3. Trimming pared 0 bases from V and 5 bases from J, leaving 13 bases between. The V gene's germline CDR1 is MGHRA and CDR2 YSYEKL. The CDR3 protein is CASSQDSYEPNEKLFF. The CDR3 DNA sequence: TGCGCCAGCAGCCAAGACTCTTATGAACCCAATGAAAAACTGTTTTTT.

This chain links TRBV29-1 with TRBJ1-2, with TRBD1 as a possible D gene (5 bases). From germline, CDR1 is SQVTM and CDR2 ANQGSEA. V lost 5 bases, J lost 1 base, and 26 bases lay in between. The CDR3 totals 18 residues. The CDR3 region has the DNA TGCAGCGTTAGGGGCAGGTCGCAAGGATGGGAGCTTAACTATGGCTACACCTTC. Its translation is CSVRGRSQGWELNYGYTF.

V usage is TRBV12-5 and J usage is TRBJ2-3; perhaps TRBD1 as D (6 bases). The CDR3 is made up of 15 amino acids. Looked up from germline, CDR1 is LGHNT and CDR2 is FRNRAP. The ends were cut back, 5 bases at V and 2 bases at J, with 14 bases in the middle. CDR3 nucleotides: TGTGCTAGTGGTATGTGGGACATTATCACAGATACGCAGTATTTT. Encoded protein: CASGMWDIITDTQYF.

The J gene is TRBJ1-1, the V gene TRBV7-9; D perhaps matches TRBD1 (6 bases). V shed 5 bases and J shed 11 bases, with 21 bases lying between them. Germline CDR1 and CDR2: SEHNR and FQNEAQ (reference sequence). The CDR3 has 14 residues. Here the CDR3 DNA reads TGTGCCAGCAGCACCGACAGGTTTGGCCTGTGGGCTTTCTTT. This sequence encodes CASSTDRFGLWAFF.

V and J are TRBV13 and TRBJ1-2; D may be TRBD1 (6 bases). V was trimmed by 5 bases and J by 0 bases, leaving 10 bases between them. Per the germline V gene, CDR1 is PRHDT and CDR2 is FYEKMQ (reference sequence). The length of the CDR3 is 14 residues. For the CDR3, the DNA is TGTGCCAGCAGCATGCGGGACACTAACTATGGCTACACCTTC. This sequence encodes CASSMRDTNYGYTF. The full variable domain, rest sourced from reference TRBV13 and TRBJ1-2, is AAGVIQSPRHLIKEKRETATLKCYPIPRHDTVYWYQQGPGQDPQFLISFYEKMQSDKGSIPDRFSAQQFSDYHSELNMSSLELGDSALYFCASSMRDTNYGYTFGSGTRLTVV.